A single sample gave rise to the 24 T cell receptor beta chains below, sequenced in a study of regulatory T cells in long-lasting Graves disease. Stated time point: persistent/refractory GD, antithyroid drugs over 5 years with positive TRAb. RNA isolated from PBMCs was used to make the TCR library. iRepertoire HTBI primers and Arm-PCR of CDR3 regions built TCR beta libraries. One entry per CDR3 protein, called by TCRdb with MiXCR from the multiplex PCR reads. This table has 400,000 or so distinct CDR3 sequences, around 21% appearing once. Sequencing was performed on peripheral blood mononuclear cells (PBMCs), taken when the disease was refractory, from a patient treated with antithyroid drugs. Source of these receptors: a female donor with Graves disease.

This clonotype was recorded at least ten times. This chain joins TRBV7-9 and TRBJ1-2, with 7 bases fitting TRBD1. This CDR3 is 18 amino acids long. CDR1 SEHNR and CDR2 FQNEAQ come from the germline V gene (reference sequence). The junction had 15 bases not matched to a gene; V was cut back by 5 bases and J by 0 bases. CDR3 protein: CASSLARTGAGTNYGYTF. In nucleotides, the CDR3 is TGTGCCAGCAGCCTCGCCCGAACAGGGGCCGGCACTAACTATGGCTACACCTTC.

CDR3 residues: CSLPNRGLSYEQYF. The CDR3 DNA reads as TGCAGTTTACCCAACAGGGGGCTCTCCTACGAGCAGTACTTC. The rearrangement links TRBV20-1 to TRBJ2-7; 9 bases map to TRBD1. Germline V gives CDR1 DFQATT, CDR2 SNEGSKA (reference sequence). The CDR3 is 14 amino acids. V gave up 8 bases and J gave up 0 bases; unmatched junction bases: 8.

The chain's CDR3 is CASSWDRAFYGGEKLFF. The CDR3 DNA is TGTGCCAGCAGTTGGGACAGGGCCTTCTATGGAGGGGAAAAACTGTTTTTT. The chain carries TRBV28 and TRBJ1-4; TRBD1 matches at 9 bases. The CDR3 loop spans 17 amino acids. Trimming cost V 4 bases and J 8 bases; bases outside gene matches: 14. The germline V gene encodes CDR1 MDHEN and CDR2 SYDVKM.

This clonotype appeared many times. The gene calls are TRBV12-3 or TRBV12-4 and TRBJ1-2; D is undetermined. This CDR3 region has 14 residues. V shed 1 base and J shed 4 bases, with 10 bases lying between them. CDR3 in amino acids: CASSLGASGYGYTF. DNA of the CDR3: TGTGCCAGCAGTTTAGGGGCCTCGGGCTATGGCTACACCTTC.

As to this clonotype: This may be a read error, as it is one base from a much larger clone. J is TRBJ1-4 and V is TRBV7-2, with D possibly TRBD1 on 5 matching bases. Germline V gene data show CDR1 as SGHTA and CDR2 as FQGNSA. The CDR3 consists of 14 residues. CDR3 sequence: CASSQGATNEKLIF. The CDR3 nucleotides read TGTGCCAGCAGCCAAGGGGCGACAAATGAAAAACTGATTTTT.

The chain uses TRBV30 and TRBJ1-1; D unresolved. Germline CDR1 reads GTSNPN; CDR2 reads SVGIG (reference sequence). The ends were cut back, 8 bases at V and 1 base at J, with 11 bases in the middle. There are 12 residues in the CDR3. As DNA, the CDR3 is TGTGCCACGGACCACGGGAACACTGAAGCTTTCTTT. Translating gives CATDHGNTEAFF.

This clonotype occurred a few times. CDR3 nucleotide sequence: TGCAGTGCTAGAAGCGGGAGCTCCTACAATGAGCAGTTCTTC. This gives the protein CSARSGSSYNEQFF. The chain uses TRBV20-1 and TRBJ2-1, with TRBD2 identical over 8 bases. In germline, CDR1 is DFQATT, CDR2 SNEGSKA (reference sequence). Trimming at V came to 2 bases and at J to 0 bases, leaving 0 bases not matched to a gene. The CDR3 spans 14 residues.

This clonotype occurred many times. The V gene is TRBV12-3 or TRBV12-4, the J gene TRBJ1-1; 7 bases fit TRBD1. CDR3 length equals 15 residues. V lost 2 bases to trimming and J lost 0 bases; unmatched junction nucleotides: 3. CDR3 in DNA: TGTGCCAGCAGTTTATATGACAGGGTGAACACTGAAGCTTTCTTT. It yields the protein CASSLYDRVNTEAFF.

As for this clonotype: The missing conserved phenylalanine or tryptophan at the end of this CDR3 makes a read error likely. The limits of the CDR3 on the DNA are not certain, so only TCRdb's listed CDR3 is given. The CDR3 spells CASSLGGAALL. The V gene is TRBV7-2, the J gene TRBJ1-1; TRBD1 is taken as the D call from the table, unchecked against the DNA. The CDR3 numbers 11 amino acids, ends counted. Germline V lookup: CDR1 SGHTA, CDR2 FQGNSA.

The gene calls are TRBV19 and TRBJ2-5; tentative D call: TRBD2 (6 bases). From germline, CDR1 is LNHDA and CDR2 SQIVND (reference sequence). The CDR3 consists of 11 residues. Trimming left V 10 bases short and J 4 bases short, with 10 bases between. CDR3 DNA: TGTGCCACTGGGAGGTCAGAGACCCAGTACTTC. The encoded protein is CATGRSETQYF.

The chain couples TRBV27 to TRBJ1-4; TRBD1 might be the D (5 bases). The germline CDR1 and CDR2 sequences are MNHEY and SMNVEV (reference sequence). The length of the CDR3 is 16 residues. V shed 4 bases and J shed 4 bases, with 16 bases lying between them. CDR3 nucleotides: TGTGCCAGCAGTTCCCTAGAAGGGGCGGTTAATGAAAAACTGTTTTTT. The encoded protein is CASSSLEGAVNEKLFF.

The genes are TRBV12-3 or TRBV12-4 and TRBJ1-5; D ambiguous. Trimming took 1 base from V and 4 from J, leaving 8 bases between them. The CDR3 totals 14 residues. The CDR3: CASSLGEINQPQHF. The DNA of the CDR3 is TGTGCCAGCAGTTTAGGGGAAATTAATCAGCCCCAGCATTTT.

Points on this clonotype: As the CDR3 is not closed by the conserved phenylalanine or tryptophan, this likely results from a read error. The V call is TRBV5-1, the J call TRBJ1-4; perhaps TRBD1 as D (5 bases). Germline CDR1 is SGHRS and CDR2 is YFSETQ. This CDR3 region has 13 residues. The V end lost 4 bases, the J end lost 8 bases, and 12 bases lay between the germline ends. The CDR3 is CASSGGLEEKLFS. CDR3 coding DNA: TGCGCCAGCAGCGGGGGACTCGAGGAAAAACTGTTTTCT.

This clonotype showed up just a few times. The chain joins TRBV5-8 to TRBJ1-3; a weak D match, TRBD1 (5 bases). V lost 2 bases and J 4 bases, leaving 7 bases between the germline ends. This CDR3 spans 13 amino acids. Germline CDR1 and CDR2: SGHTS and YDEGEE. Here the CDR3 reads CASSFRQGNTIYF. The CDR3 region has the DNA TGTGCCAGCAGCTTTAGACAGGGAAACACCATATATTTT.

V and J are TRBV7-8 and TRBJ2-7; unclear D gene. Germline V gene lookup returns CDR1 SGHVS and CDR2 FQNEAQ. Trimming pared 3 bases from V and 3 bases from J, leaving 9 bases between. There are 13 residues in the CDR3. The CDR3 spells CASSFSPGYEQYF. CDR3 DNA sequence: TGTGCCAGCAGCTTTAGTCCGGGCTACGAGCAGTACTTC.

This clonotype was counted many times. J is TRBJ1-1 and V is TRBV7-2; the D gene is possibly TRBD1 (5 bases). V was trimmed by 5 bases and J by 7 bases, leaving 14 bases between them. This CDR3 is 13 amino acids long. Germline CDR1 and CDR2: SGHTA and FQGNSA. CDR3 sequence (DNA): TGTGCCAGCAGCCAGGAAAGACAGTATGAAGCTTTCTTT. Its protein product is CASSQERQYEAFF.

This clonotype was recorded at least ten times. The chain joins TRBV2 to TRBJ1-2; D is undetermined. CDR1 and CDR2 from the germline V gene are SNHLY and FYNNEI. V lost 8 bases and J lost 8, with 18 bases in between. The length of the CDR3 is 13 residues. The CDR3 is CASLQWTSLGYTF. CDR3 nucleotide sequence: TGTGCCAGCTTACAATGGACGAGTCTGGGCTACACCTTC. Full variable domain (outside the CDR3, taken from reference TRBV2 and TRBJ1-2): EPEVTQTPSHQVTQMGQEVILRCVPISNHLYFYWYRQILGQKVEFLVSFYNNEISEKSEIFDDQFSVERPDGSNFTLKIRSTKLEDSAMYFCASLQWTSLGYTFGSGTRLTVV.

This clonotype was detected ten times or more. This chain connects TRBV28 to TRBJ1-2; D is ambiguous. The CDR3 is made up of 14 amino acids. V lost 2 bases, J lost 4 bases, and 11 bases lay in between. Looked up from germline, CDR1 is MDHEN and CDR2 is SYDVKM. As DNA, the CDR3 is TGTGCCAGCAGTTTAACTCGACGTTCCTATGGCTACACCTTC. Amino acids: CASSLTRRSYGYTF.

This clonotype was recorded at least ten times. The chain has TRBV5-6 and TRBJ2-5, with a tentative D call TRBD1 (5 bases). Per germline, CDR1 SGHDT and CDR2 YYEEEE. V lost 1 base and J lost 5, with 12 bases in between. The CDR3 contains 14 residues. The CDR3 bases are TGTGCCAGCAGCTTGACGCAGGGCTGGGAGACCCAGTACTTC. As protein: CASSLTQGWETQYF.

The chain links TRBV7-9 to TRBJ2-6; D gene uncertain. The V gene's germline CDR1 is SEHNR and CDR2 FQNEAQ (reference sequence). V lost 5 bases and J lost 2, with 16 bases in between. This CDR3 contains 17 residues. This CDR3 is CASSQDRPWTGANVLTF. The CDR3 region has the DNA TGTGCCAGCAGCCAGGACCGTCCTTGGACTGGGGCCAACGTCCTGACTTTC. The variable domain in full, with the rest retrieved from reference TRBV7-9 and TRBJ2-6, is DTGVSQNPRHKITKRGQNVTFRCDPISEHNRLYWYRQTLGQGPEFLTYFQNEAQLEKSRLLSDRFSAERPKGSFSTLEIQRTEQGDSAMYLCASSQDRPWTGANVLTFGAGSRLTVL.

This clonotype was seen at least ten times. The genes are TRBV12-3 or TRBV12-4 and TRBJ2-7; D unresolved. The V end lost 7 bases, the J end lost 3 bases, and 10 bases lay between the germline ends. The length of the CDR3 is 12 residues. The CDR3 is CASTQDLYEQYF. CDR3 nucleotide sequence: TGTGCCAGCACCCAGGACCTCTACGAGCAGTACTTC.

This clonotype was seen more than once but under ten times. V gene TRBV6-5 combines with J gene TRBJ2-7; TRBD1 aligns across 10 bases. The CDR3 extends over 16 amino acids. Trimming cost V 2 bases and J 1 base; bases outside gene matches: 5. Per the germline V gene, CDR1 is MNHEY and CDR2 is SVGAGI. The CDR3 is CASSYLTDRGSYEQYF. DNA of the CDR3: TGTGCCAGCAGTTACCTCACGGACAGGGGGTCCTACGAGCAGTACTTC.

A few counts support this clonotype. This chain links TRBV20-1 with TRBJ2-7; TRBD2 agrees at 13 bases. CDR1 and CDR2 (germline): DFQATT, SNEGSKA (reference sequence). Trimming cost V 6 bases and J 2 bases; bases outside gene matches: 7. The CDR3 is 15 amino acids. CDR3 sequence (DNA): TGCAGTGCAAATGCCGGGACTAGCGGGGCCTACGAGCAGTACTTC. Translation: CSANAGTSGAYEQYF.

This chain uses TRBV11-2 with TRBJ1-3; D ambiguous. V was clipped by 1 base and J by 2 bases, with 15 bases between them. The germline gives CDR1 SGHAT, CDR2 FQNNGV. This CDR3 contains 17 residues. The CDR3 sequence: CASSLALLHRAGNTIYF. CDR3 nucleotide sequence: TGTGCCAGCAGCTTAGCCCTTCTACACCGGGCTGGAAACACCATATATTTT.